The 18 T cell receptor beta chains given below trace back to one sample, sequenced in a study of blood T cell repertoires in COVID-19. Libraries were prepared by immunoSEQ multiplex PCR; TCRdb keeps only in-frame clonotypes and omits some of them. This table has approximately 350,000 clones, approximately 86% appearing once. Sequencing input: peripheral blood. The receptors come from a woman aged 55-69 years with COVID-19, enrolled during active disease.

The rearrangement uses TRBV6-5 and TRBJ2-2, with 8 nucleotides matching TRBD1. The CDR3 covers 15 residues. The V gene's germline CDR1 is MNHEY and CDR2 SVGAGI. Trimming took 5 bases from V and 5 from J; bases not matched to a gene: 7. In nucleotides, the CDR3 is TGTGCCAGCAGTCCCGGACAGGGTAGAACCGGGGAGCTGTTTTTT. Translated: CASSPGQGRTGELFF.

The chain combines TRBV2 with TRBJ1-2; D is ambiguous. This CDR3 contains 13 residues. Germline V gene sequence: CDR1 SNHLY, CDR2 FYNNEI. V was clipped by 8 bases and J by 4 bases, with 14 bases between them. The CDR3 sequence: CASVEAHIYGYTF. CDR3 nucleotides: TGTGCCAGCGTGGAGGCCCATATCTATGGCTACACCTTC.

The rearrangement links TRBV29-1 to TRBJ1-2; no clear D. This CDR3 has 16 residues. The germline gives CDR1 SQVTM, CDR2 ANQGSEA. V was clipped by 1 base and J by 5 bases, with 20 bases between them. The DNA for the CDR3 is TGCAGCGTTGAAGGTTCGACCCTAGCAGAAACATATGGCTACACCTTC. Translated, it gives CSVEGSTLAETYGYTF.

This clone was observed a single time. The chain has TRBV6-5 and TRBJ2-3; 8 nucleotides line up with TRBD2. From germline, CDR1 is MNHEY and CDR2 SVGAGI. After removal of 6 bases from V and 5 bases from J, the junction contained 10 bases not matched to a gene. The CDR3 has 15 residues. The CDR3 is CASRSGGALGDTQYF. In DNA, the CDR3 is TGTGCCAGCAGGTCCGGGGGGGCCTTGGGAGATACGCAGTATTTT.

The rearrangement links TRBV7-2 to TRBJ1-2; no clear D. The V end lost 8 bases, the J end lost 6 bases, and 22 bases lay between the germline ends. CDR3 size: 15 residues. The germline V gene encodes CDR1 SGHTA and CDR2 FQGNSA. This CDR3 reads CASPKKFDTHHGYTF. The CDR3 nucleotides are TGTGCCAGCCCTAAGAAATTCGACACGCACCATGGCTACACCTTC. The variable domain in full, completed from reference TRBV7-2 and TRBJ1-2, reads GAGVSQSPSNKVTEKGKDVELRCDPISGHTALYWYRQSLGQGLEFLIYFQGNSAPDKSGLPSDRFSAERTGGSVSTLTIQRTQQEDSAVYLCASPKKFDTHHGYTFGSGTRLTVV.

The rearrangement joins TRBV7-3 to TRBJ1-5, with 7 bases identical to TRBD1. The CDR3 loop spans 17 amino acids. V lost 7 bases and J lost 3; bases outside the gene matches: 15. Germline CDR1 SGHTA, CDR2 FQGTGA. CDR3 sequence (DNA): TGTGCCAGCAACCAACCGGGACAGCACCCTACCAATCAGCCCCAGCATTTT. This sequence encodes CASNQPGQHPTNQPQHF.

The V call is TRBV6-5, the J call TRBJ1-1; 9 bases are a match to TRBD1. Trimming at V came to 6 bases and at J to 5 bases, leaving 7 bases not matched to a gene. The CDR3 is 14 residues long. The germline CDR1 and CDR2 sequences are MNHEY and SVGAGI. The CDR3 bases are TGTGCCAGCAGCCTACAGGGGGCGCGAACTGAAGCTTTCTTT. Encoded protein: CASSLQGARTEAFF.

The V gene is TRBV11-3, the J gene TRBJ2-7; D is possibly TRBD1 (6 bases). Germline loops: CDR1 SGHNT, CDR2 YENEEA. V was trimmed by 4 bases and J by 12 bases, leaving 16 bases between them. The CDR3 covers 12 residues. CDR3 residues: CASSYRDPFLYF. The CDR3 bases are TGTGCCAGCAGCTACAGGGATCCCTTTCTGTACTTC.

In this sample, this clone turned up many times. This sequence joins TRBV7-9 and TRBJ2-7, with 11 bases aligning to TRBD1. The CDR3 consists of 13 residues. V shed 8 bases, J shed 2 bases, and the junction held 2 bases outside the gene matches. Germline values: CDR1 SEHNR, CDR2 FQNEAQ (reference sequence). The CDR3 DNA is TGTGCCAGCGCGGACAGGGGGCCCTACGAGCAGTACTTC. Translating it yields CASADRGPYEQYF.

DNA for the CDR3: TGTGCCAGCAGCGCGGGGGGGCCGCCATCCTACGAGCAGTACTTC. This gives the protein CASSAGGPPSYEQYF. The genes are TRBV9 and TRBJ2-7; TRBD2 aligns across 8 bases. The germline V gene encodes CDR1 SGDLS and CDR2 YYNGEE. The CDR3 consists of 15 residues. Unmatched junction bases numbered 6, after V lost 3 bases and J lost 1 base.

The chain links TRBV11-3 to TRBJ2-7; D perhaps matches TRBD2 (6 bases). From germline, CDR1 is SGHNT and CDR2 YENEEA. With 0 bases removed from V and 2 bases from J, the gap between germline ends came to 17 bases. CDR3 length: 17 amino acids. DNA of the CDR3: TGTGCCAGCAGCTTAGATATAACGGGGGTTCGAACCTACGAGCAGTACTTC. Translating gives CASSLDITGVRTYEQYF.

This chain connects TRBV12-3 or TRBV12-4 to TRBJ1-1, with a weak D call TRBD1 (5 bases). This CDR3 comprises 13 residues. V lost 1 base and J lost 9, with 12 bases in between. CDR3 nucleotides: TGTGCCAGCAGTTTAGTCGGGGGGAGCAAAGCTTTCTTT. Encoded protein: CASSLVGGSKAFF.

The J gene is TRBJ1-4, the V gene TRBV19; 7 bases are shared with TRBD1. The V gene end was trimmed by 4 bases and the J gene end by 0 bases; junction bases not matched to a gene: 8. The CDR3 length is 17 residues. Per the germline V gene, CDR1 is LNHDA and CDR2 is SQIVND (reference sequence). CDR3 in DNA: TGTGCCAGTAGTACTGGGGACAGCCTTGCAACTAATGAAAAACTGTTTTTT. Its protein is CASSTGDSLATNEKLFF.

The CDR3 is CASSPPSGGGATEAFF. The DNA for the CDR3 is TGTGCCAGCAGCCCTCCTAGTGGAGGGGGCGCGACTGAAGCTTTCTTT. The genes are TRBV5-6 and TRBJ1-1; 7 bases fit TRBD1. V lost 4 bases and J lost 5; bases outside the gene matches: 14. The length of the CDR3 is 16 residues. Germline loops: CDR1 SGHDT, CDR2 YYEEEE.

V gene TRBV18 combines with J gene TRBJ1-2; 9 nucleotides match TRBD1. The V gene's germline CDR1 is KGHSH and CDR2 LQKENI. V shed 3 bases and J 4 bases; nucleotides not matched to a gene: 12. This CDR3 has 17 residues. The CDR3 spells CASSPETTGGAGYGYTF. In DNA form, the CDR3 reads TGTGCCAGCTCACCTGAAACTACAGGGGGCGCGGGCTATGGCTACACCTTC.

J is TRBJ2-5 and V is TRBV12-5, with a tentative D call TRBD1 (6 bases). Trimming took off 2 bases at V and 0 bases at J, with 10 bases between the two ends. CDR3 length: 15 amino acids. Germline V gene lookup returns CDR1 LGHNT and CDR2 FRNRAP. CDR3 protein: CASGLTGWHQETQYF. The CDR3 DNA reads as TGTGCTAGTGGTTTGACAGGGTGGCACCAAGAGACCCAGTACTTC.

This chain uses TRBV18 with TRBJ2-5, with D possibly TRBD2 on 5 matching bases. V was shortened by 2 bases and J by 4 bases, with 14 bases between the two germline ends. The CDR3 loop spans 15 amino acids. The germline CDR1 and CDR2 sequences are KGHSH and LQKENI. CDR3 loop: CASSPAYIGGETQYF. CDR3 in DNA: TGTGCCAGCTCACCAGCGTACATAGGAGGAGAGACCCAGTACTTC.

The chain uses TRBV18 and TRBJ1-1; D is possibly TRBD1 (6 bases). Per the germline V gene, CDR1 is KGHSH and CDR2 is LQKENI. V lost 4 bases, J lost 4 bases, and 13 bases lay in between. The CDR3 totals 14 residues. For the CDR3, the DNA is TGTGCCAGCTCACAGTGGCAGGGGACCACTGAAGCTTTCTTT. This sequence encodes CASSQWQGTTEAFF.